The 26 T cell receptor beta chains in this list originate from one sample, sequenced in a study of T-cell reconstitution after alpha-beta-depleted transplantation in children. Unique molecular identifiers were incorporated when the TCRbeta library was constructed. TCRdb re-derived calls from the PCR reads in MiXCR, one entry per CDR3 protein. The profile shows roughly 590,000 distinct CDR3 sequences, roughly 17% of them singletons. The input for sequencing was PBMCs from the stem cell graft donor, taken from the stem cell graft. These receptors were obtained from a human donor who donated a stem cell graft to a child with acute myeloid leukemia.

This clonotype showed up just a few times. The chain links TRBV15 to TRBJ2-3, with TRBD1 identical over 11 bases. Trimming removed 0 bases from V and 4 bases from J; junction bases left unmatched: 3. This CDR3 spans 16 amino acids. Germline CDR1 LNHNV, CDR2 YYDKDF (reference sequence). The chain's CDR3 is CATSRDPGQGADTQYF. The DNA of the CDR3 is TGTGCCACCAGCAGAGATCCGGGACAGGGGGCAGATACGCAGTATTTT.

This clonotype was detected many times. This chain links TRBV15 with TRBJ2-7; D gene unclear. CDR3 length: 14 residues. Trimming cost V 2 bases and J 0 bases, with 8 bases left between them. Germline V gene data show CDR1 as LNHNV and CDR2 as YYDKDF (reference sequence). The CDR3, as DNA: TGTGCCACCAGCAGATTTTTTGACTCCTACGAGCAGTACTTC. Its protein product is CATSRFFDSYEQYF. Looking up the rest from reference TRBV15 and TRBJ2-7 gives the full variable domain: DAMVIQNPRYQVTQFGKPVTLSCSQTLNHNVMYWYQQKSSQAPKLLFHYYDKDFNNEADTPDNFQSRRPNTSFCFLDIRSPGLGDTAMYLCATSRFFDSYEQYFGPGTRLTVT.

CDR3 nucleotides: TGCAGTGCTCGACGGGACAGGGCGTATGAGCAGTACGTC. This gives the protein CSARRDRAYEQYV. J is TRBJ2-7 and V is TRBV20-1; 9 nucleotides agree with TRBD1. The CDR3 spans 13 residues. V trimming: 5 bases; J trimming: 7 bases; junction bases outside the gene matches: 9. Germline lookup yields CDR1 DFQATT and CDR2 SNEGSKA (reference sequence).

The V and J genes are TRBV5-1 and TRBJ2-2, with TRBD1 matching over 7 bases. The V gene's germline CDR1 is SGHRS and CDR2 YFSETQ. V shed 2 bases and J 4 bases; nucleotides not matched to a gene: 11. CDR3 length equals 17 residues. CDR3 amino acids: CASSLGQAPFGTGELFF. DNA for the CDR3: TGCGCCAGCAGCTTAGGACAGGCCCCGTTTGGCACCGGGGAGCTGTTTTTT.

The sample holds a few counts of this clonotype. This chain links TRBV7-9 with TRBJ1-1; D unresolved. This CDR3 has 12 residues. V gave up 5 bases and J gave up 5 bases, with 9 bases separating them. Germline loops: CDR1 SEHNR, CDR2 FQNEAQ (reference sequence). The CDR3 protein is CASSPRLTEAFF. In DNA form, the CDR3 reads TGTGCCAGCAGCCCCAGATTGACTGAAGCTTTCTTT.

This clonotype was recorded at least ten times. The rearrangement links TRBV20-1 to TRBJ2-3; D gene ambiguous. This CDR3 contains 14 residues. The germline CDR1 and CDR2 sequences are DFQATT and SNEGSKA (reference sequence). Between the trimmed V and J ends, which lost 5 bases and 2 bases, there was a span of 14 bases. The CDR3 DNA reads TGCAGTGCTCCAGACTTCCTCTACACAGATACGCAGTATTTT. This gives the protein CSAPDFLYTDTQYF.

This chain links TRBV5-1 with TRBJ1-1, with TRBD1 matching over 9 bases. The CDR3 runs to 15 residues. In germline, CDR1 is SGHRS, CDR2 YFSETQ. V dropped 4 bases and J dropped 5; count of bases not matched to a gene: 9. The CDR3 nucleotides read TGCGCCAGCAGCAATGGGGACAGGGAAAAAACTGAAGCTTTCTTT. Its translation: CASSNGDREKTEAFF.

The chain is built from TRBV27 and TRBJ1-5; D ambiguous. The CDR3 runs 15 residues. Germline V gives CDR1 MNHEY, CDR2 SMNVEV (reference sequence). Trimming left V 5 bases short and J 5 bases short, with 16 bases between. CDR3 DNA: TGTGCCAGCAGTCGCTCGCGGGCCTACTATCAGCCCCAGCATTTT. As protein: CASSRSRAYYQPQHF.

J is TRBJ2-3 and V is TRBV5-1; possible D gene TRBD2, 6 bases. Per the germline V gene, CDR1 is SGHRS and CDR2 is YFSETQ. This CDR3 spans 13 amino acids. Trimming took off 3 bases at V and 6 bases at J, with 11 bases between the two ends. The CDR3 DNA reads as TGCGCCAGCAGCTATTCTAGCGCGGATACGCAGTATTTT. It codes for CASSYSSADTQYF.

This clonotype was recorded at least ten times. The chain uses TRBV20-1 and TRBJ1-5; no reliable D call. The CDR3 is made up of 10 amino acids. Germline V lookup: CDR1 DFQATT, CDR2 SNEGSKA (reference sequence). V was clipped by 5 bases and J by 11 bases, with 10 bases between them. The CDR3: CSARYETQHF. The CDR3 region has the DNA TGCAGTGCTCGATACGAGACCCAGCATTTT.

This clonotype was detected many times. The rearrangement links TRBV6-5 to TRBJ1-6, with D uncertain. CDR3 size: 12 residues. In germline, CDR1 is MNHEY, CDR2 SVGAGI. Trimming removed 2 bases from V and 7 bases from J, with 3 bases in between. The CDR3 nucleotides are TGTGCCAGCAGTTACCAGAATTCACCCCTCCACTTT. Its protein product is CASSYQNSPLHF.

This sequence joins TRBV12-3 or TRBV12-4 and TRBJ1-4; 8 bases are shared with TRBD1. J gave up 7 bases and V 4 bases, and 2 bases lay outside the gene matches. The CDR3 consists of 13 residues. For the CDR3, the DNA is TGTGCCAGCAGTTCCACAGGGGGTGAAAAACTGTTTTTT. Protein sequence: CASSSTGGEKLFF.

This clonotype was detected ten times or more. V is TRBV2 and J is TRBJ2-6, with a weak D call TRBD2 (5 bases). CDR3 length: 16 amino acids. Trimming removed 4 bases from V and 0 bases from J, with 10 bases in between. Per germline, CDR1 SNHLY and CDR2 FYNNEI. CDR3: CASSVIEGSGANVLTF. CDR3 DNA sequence: TGTGCCAGCAGTGTAATAGAGGGCTCTGGGGCCAACGTCCTGACTTTC.

The chain employs TRBV7-9 and TRBJ1-2; D is ambiguous. CDR1 is SEHNR, CDR2 FQNEAQ, per germline (reference sequence). V lost 5 bases to trimming and J lost 4 bases, with 11 bases between them. The CDR3 has 13 residues. CDR3 in DNA: TGTGCCAGCAGCGCCTCGGGTTTCTATGGCTACACCTTC. This codes for CASSASGFYGYTF.

The rearrangement uses TRBV20-1 and TRBJ1-5; TRBD1 might be the D (6 bases). In germline, CDR1 is DFQATT, CDR2 SNEGSKA (reference sequence). V dropped 3 bases and J dropped 2 bases, with 11 bases sitting between them. The CDR3 runs 14 residues. The CDR3 coding sequence is TGCAGTGCTAGCCCAGGGGAGGGCAATCAGCCCCAGCATTTT. Translation gives CSASPGEGNQPQHF.

In its sample, this clonotype was seen once. The chain uses TRBV20-1 and TRBJ2-5, with D unresolved. Germline CDR1 DFQATT, CDR2 SNEGSKA (reference sequence). V was shortened by 0 bases and J by 5 bases, with 13 bases between the two germline ends. CDR3 length: 14 residues. The CDR3 is CSARDIEGSETQYF. The CDR3 nucleotides are TGCAGTGCTAGAGATATTGAAGGGTCCGAGACCCAGTACTTC.

This clonotype has at least ten counts. J is TRBJ1-6 and V is TRBV5-1; D remains ambiguous. Germline CDR1 and CDR2: SGHRS and YFSETQ. Trimming pared 4 bases from V and 0 bases from J, leaving 11 bases between. The length of the CDR3 is 16 residues. The CDR3 nucleotides read TGCGCCAGCAGCCCCGGACCGAGCTCCTATAATTCACCCCTCCACTTT. As protein: CASSPGPSSYNSPLHF.

This clonotype was found a few times. The chain has TRBV7-2 and TRBJ2-3, with D tentatively TRBD2 (6 bases). The CDR3 consists of 15 residues. CDR1 is SGHTA, CDR2 FQGNSA, per germline. Trimming cost V 0 bases and J 6 bases, with 13 bases left between them. The chain's CDR3 is CASSLAGGERDTQYF. In DNA, the CDR3 is TGTGCCAGCAGCTTAGCGGGCGGGGAGCGGGATACGCAGTATTTT.

About this clonotype: This may come from a read error, since a much larger clone is one base off. This chain joins TRBV20-1 and TRBJ1-5; no clear D gene. This CDR3 contains 16 residues. Germline loops: CDR1 DFQATT, CDR2 SNEGSKA (reference sequence). V was cut by 0 bases and J by 3 bases, with 15 bases left in between. The CDR3 nucleotides read TGCAGTGCTAGAGATAGCGGGATGGTTACCAATCAGCCCCAGCATTTT. It translates to CSARDSGMVTNQPQHF.

The CDR3 protein is CASSGTSSGAQYF. CDR3 bases: TGTGCCAGCAGTGGAACTAGTAGTGGGGCGCAGTATTTT. This chain joins TRBV12-3 or TRBV12-4 and TRBJ2-3, with D perhaps TRBD2 (5 bases). V was pared by 5 bases and J by 10 bases, with 16 bases between. CDR3 length: 13 amino acids.

Regarding this clonotype: This may come from a read error, since a much larger clone is one base off. The V and J genes are TRBV4-2 and TRBJ2-1; a weak D match, TRBD2 (5 bases). The V gene lost 1 base and the J gene lost 1 base, with 20 bases spanning the gap. This CDR3 has 19 residues. Germline V gene lookup returns CDR1 LGHNA and CDR2 YNFKEQ. This CDR3 reads CASSQGVGGLKVSYNEQFF. In DNA, the CDR3 is TGTGCCAGCAGCCAAGGCGTTGGAGGACTCAAAGTTTCCTACAATGAGCAGTTCTTC.

The DNA for the CDR3 is TGTGCCAGCAGTTTTGCCCTCGACCAGCCCCAGCATTTT. This codes for CASSFALDQPQHF. J is TRBJ1-5 and V is TRBV28; D is unclear. V shed 3 bases and J shed 7 bases, with 10 bases lying between them. The germline CDR1 and CDR2 sequences are MDHEN and SYDVKM. The CDR3 is 13 residues long.

This clonotype came up many times. The V gene is TRBV12-3 or TRBV12-4, the J gene TRBJ1-1; D call uncertain. V gave up 6 bases and J gave up 4 bases, with 9 bases separating them. The length of the CDR3 is 12 residues. The CDR3 reads CASRSGITEAFF. In nucleotides, the CDR3 is TGTGCCAGCAGGTCAGGTATCACTGAAGCTTTCTTT.

CDR3 protein: CASSIGLAGVNEQFF. The CDR3, as DNA: TGTGCCAGCTCAATCGGACTAGCGGGGGTCAATGAGCAGTTCTTC. The chain recombines TRBV18 with TRBJ2-1; 13 bases map to TRBD2. The CDR3 totals 15 residues. Germline V CDR1 and CDR2: KGHSH, LQKENI. V dropped 5 bases and J dropped 6; count of bases not matched to a gene: 4.

CDR3 protein: CASSLGTTEQYF. The CDR3 DNA reads as TGTGCCAGCAGCTTAGGAACGACCGAGCAGTACTTC. This chain uses TRBV7-2 with TRBJ2-7, with unresolved D. Trimming removed 1 base at V and 6 bases at J, with 7 bases between. Germline-derived CDR1 and CDR2 are SGHTA and FQGNSA. The CDR3 covers 12 residues.

In its sample, this clonotype was seen many times. This chain uses TRBV6-5 with TRBJ2-5; D is possibly TRBD2 (6 bases). Looked up from germline, CDR1 is MNHEY and CDR2 is SVGAGI. V lost 2 bases to trimming and J lost 4 bases, with 11 bases between them. The CDR3 runs to 14 residues. The CDR3 bases are TGTGCCAGCAGTTACCGCGGGGTGGGAGAGACCCAGTACTTC. It is translated as CASSYRGVGETQYF.